The 24 T cell receptor beta chains listed next were all sequenced from one sample in a study of T cell responses to AZD1222 COVID-19 vaccine. TCRdb's copy holds only in-frame clones and misses some; the assay was immunoSEQ multiplex PCR. The profile shows about 150,000 clones, 86% of them singletons. The sample here was peripheral blood, taken on day 0 of MenACWY control vaccination. The receptors come from an adult in good health.

The chain carries TRBV18 and TRBJ2-1; D might be TRBD2 (6 bases). The V end was cut by 0 bases, the J end by 9 bases, with 9 bases between. Germline-derived CDR1 and CDR2 are KGHSH and LQKENI. The CDR3 has 13 residues. The CDR3: CASSPPEGIEQFF. The CDR3 DNA reads TGTGCCAGCTCACCACCGGAGGGGATTGAGCAGTTCTTC.

This sequence joins TRBV11-3 and TRBJ2-2; D is undetermined. Germline V gives CDR1 SGHNT, CDR2 YENEEA. V lost 0 bases, J lost 3 bases, and 5 bases lay in between. This CDR3 is built from 14 residues. The CDR3 sequence is CASSLEGYTGELFF. The CDR3 DNA reads as TGTGCCAGCAGCTTAGAGGGCTACACCGGGGAGCTGTTTTTT.

The J gene is TRBJ2-7, the V gene TRBV11-2, with a possible D match to TRBD2 (6 bases). Germline CDR1 SGHAT, CDR2 FQNNGV. The CDR3 covers 14 residues. V was cut by 1 base and J by 0 bases, with 7 bases left in between. CDR3 amino acids: CASSLVEGSYEQYV. CDR3 coding DNA: TGTGCCAGCAGCTTAGTGGAGGGCTCCTACGAGCAGTACGTC.

This chain joins TRBV7-2 and TRBJ2-3; unclear D gene. The germline V gene has CDR1 SGHTA and CDR2 FQGNSA. V dropped 7 bases and J dropped 3 bases, with 11 bases sitting between them. The CDR3 is 13 amino acids. CDR3 sequence: CASTAWVTDTQYF. CDR3 bases: TGTGCCAGCACCGCATGGGTGACAGATACGCAGTATTTT.

This chain links TRBV6-5 with TRBJ2-5, with 8 bases fitting TRBD1. From germline, CDR1 is MNHEY and CDR2 SVGAGI. Losses at the gene ends were 8 bases for V and 5 bases for J; bases not matched to a gene: 7. CDR3 length equals 13 residues. The CDR3 DNA is TGTGCCAGCGGGGGACAGGTGGGCGAGACCCAGTACTTC. It codes for CASGGQVGETQYF.

The V and J genes are TRBV19 and TRBJ1-5, with 9 bases fitting TRBD1. V shed 8 bases, J shed 5 bases, and the junction held 10 bases outside the gene matches. Germline assignment: CDR1 LNHDA and CDR2 SQIVND (reference sequence). The CDR3 consists of 15 residues. In DNA, the CDR3 is TGTGCCAGTTCCACGGACAGGGGTCGGGATCAGCCCCAGCATTTT. Amino acids: CASSTDRGRDQPQHF.

The chain uses TRBV30 and TRBJ1-1; 7 positions agree with TRBD1. Germline CDR1 is GTSNPN and CDR2 is SVGIG (reference sequence). The trim removed 5 bases at V and 1 base at J, leaving 4 bases unmatched. This CDR3 has 13 residues. CDR3 sequence reads: CAWDREENTEAFF. CDR3 coding DNA: TGTGCCTGGGACAGGGAGGAGAACACTGAAGCTTTCTTT.

This clone was counted once. The chain joins TRBV5-1 to TRBJ2-1; 15 bases are a match to TRBD2. Germline assignment: CDR1 SGHRS and CDR2 YFSETQ. CDR3 size: 18 residues. The trim removed 4 bases at V and 0 bases at J, leaving 5 bases unmatched. For the CDR3, the DNA is TGCGCCAGCAGCCCCGGACTAGCGGGAGGGCCCTCCTACAATGAGCAGTTCTTC. Protein sequence: CASSPGLAGGPSYNEQFF.

The CDR3: CASSPGQIQETQYF. The CDR3 DNA follows: TGTGCCAGCTCACCCGGACAGATCCAAGAGACCCAGTACTTC. V and J are TRBV18 and TRBJ2-5; possibly TRBD1 for D (6 bases). CDR1 and CDR2 (germline): KGHSH, LQKENI. V was trimmed by 3 bases and J by 1 base, leaving 9 bases between them. This CDR3 is 14 amino acids long.

This clone was seen a single time. V is TRBV12-5 and J is TRBJ1-1; 8 bases align to TRBD1. Germline CDR1 reads LGHNT; CDR2 reads FRNRAP. Trimming cost V 3 bases and J 9 bases; bases outside gene matches: 18. This CDR3 has 17 residues. The CDR3 spells CASGFGAGGARVLKAFF. CDR3 DNA: TGTGCTAGTGGTTTTGGGGCAGGGGGCGCGAGGGTCCTCAAAGCTTTCTTT.

The gene calls are TRBV28 and TRBJ2-3; 7 bases agree with TRBD2. CDR3 length equals 16 residues. Germline CDR1 reads MDHEN; CDR2 reads SYDVKM. V dropped 6 bases and J dropped 2; count of bases not matched to a gene: 11. The CDR3 loop reads CASRNPGGGATDTQYF. The CDR3 DNA follows: TGTGCCAGCAGGAATCCGGGCGGGGGAGCCACAGATACGCAGTATTTT. Drawing the rest from reference TRBV28 and TRBJ2-3, the complete variable domain is DVKVTQSSRYLVKRTGEKVFLECVQDMDHENMFWYRQDPGLGLRLIYFSYDVKMKEKGDIPEGYSVSREKKERFSLILESASTNQTSMYLCASRNPGGGATDTQYFGPGTRLTVL.

The gene calls are TRBV5-1 and TRBJ1-1; unclear D gene. From germline, CDR1 is SGHRS and CDR2 YFSETQ. The V and J ends lost 5 bases and 0 bases respectively, with 11 bases between them. This CDR3 is 14 amino acids long. The CDR3 region has the DNA TGCGCCAGCAGGTTCGACGGGTTGAACACTGAAGCTTTCTTT. Its protein is CASRFDGLNTEAFF. Full variable domain (remainder filled in from reference TRBV5-1 and TRBJ1-1): KAGVTQTPRYLIKTRGQQVTLSCSPISGHRSVSWYQQTPGQGLQFLFEYFSETQRNKGNFPGRFSGRQFSNSRSEMNVSTLELGDSALYLCASRFDGLNTEAFFGQGTRLTVV.

This clone has only one observation. The V gene is TRBV10-3, the J gene TRBJ2-5; tentatively, D is TRBD1 (5 bases). V was shortened by 4 bases and J by 5 bases, with 17 bases between the two germline ends. There are 15 residues in the CDR3. In germline, CDR1 is ENHRY, CDR2 SYGVKD. The CDR3 is CAISARQGGKETQYF. Written as DNA, the CDR3 is TGTGCCATCAGTGCTCGGCAGGGCGGAAAGGAGACCCAGTACTTC.

This chain uses TRBV6-6 with TRBJ1-3, with a weak D call TRBD1 (5 bases). Trimming shortened V by 5 bases and J by 0 bases, and 17 bases separated the two germline ends. CDR3 size: 17 residues. The germline gives CDR1 MNHNY, CDR2 SVGAGI (reference sequence). CDR3: CASSQGRILSSGNTIYF. The DNA of the CDR3 is TGTGCCAGCAGTCAGGGACGTATTCTTAGCTCTGGAAACACCATATATTTT.

The V and J genes are TRBV2 and TRBJ2-3; 16 bases are a match to TRBD2. CDR3 size: 16 residues. V dropped 9 bases and J dropped 7; count of bases not matched to a gene: 10. Germline loops: CDR1 SNHLY, CDR2 FYNNEI. DNA of the CDR3: TGTGCCAGTATTGGGACTAGCGGGGGGGCCGGAAATACGCAGTATTTT. Translating gives CASIGTSGGAGNTQYF.

J is TRBJ1-1 and V is TRBV6-6; 8 bases fit TRBD1. Unmatched junction bases numbered 2, after V lost 5 bases and J lost 6 bases. The CDR3 totals 12 residues. Germline V gene sequence: CDR1 MNHNY, CDR2 SVGAGI (reference sequence). CDR3 sequence: CASSQTGAEAFF. The CDR3 DNA reads TGTGCCAGCAGTCAGACAGGGGCTGAAGCTTTCTTT.

This chain uses TRBV27 with TRBJ1-5; D is uncertain. There are 14 residues in the CDR3. The V gene lost 5 bases and the J gene lost 0 bases, with 8 bases spanning the gap. CDR1 MNHEY and CDR2 SMNVEV come from the germline V gene (reference sequence). The CDR3 spells CASSRVYSNQPQHF. The CDR3 region has the DNA TGTGCCAGCAGTAGGGTCTATAGCAATCAGCCCCAGCATTTT.

This clone is a singleton in its sample. J is TRBJ1-2 and V is TRBV28, with D possibly TRBD1 on 6 matching bases. CDR3 length equals 14 residues. In germline, CDR1 is MDHEN, CDR2 SYDVKM. The V and J ends lost 7 bases and 8 bases respectively, with 20 bases between them. CDR3 in amino acids: CASTRPGGPGGYTF. CDR3 nucleotides: TGTGCCAGCACCCGACCCGGGGGGCCGGGAGGCTACACCTTC.

V and J are TRBV24-1 and TRBJ2-5; D possibly corresponds to TRBD2 (6 bases). CDR1 and CDR2 from the germline V gene are KGHDR and SFDVKD. V was pared by 7 bases and J by 7 bases, with 18 bases between. The CDR3 has 14 residues. CDR3 nucleotide sequence: TGTGCCACCAGCGCGGGACCACCTCCCGGGACCCAGTACTTC. Translating gives CATSAGPPPGTQYF.

V gene TRBV7-9 combines with J gene TRBJ2-6; perhaps TRBD2 as D (6 bases). The V gene's germline CDR1 is SEHNR and CDR2 FQNEAQ (reference sequence). The CDR3 sequence is 17 residues long. Trimming removed 5 bases at V and 1 base at J, with 15 bases between. As DNA, the CDR3 is TGTGCCAGCAGCCCCTCCGGGGGAGGTTCTGGGGCCAACGTCCTGACTTTC. Protein: CASSPSGGGSGANVLTF.

The chain is built from TRBV7-3 and TRBJ2-4; D possibly corresponds to TRBD2 (5 bases). CDR3 length: 13 residues. Germline assignment: CDR1 SGHTA and CDR2 FQGTGA. V lost 5 bases and J lost 7, with 12 bases in between. For the CDR3, the DNA is TGTGCCAGCAGCGCTGGACTTGGGAACATTCAGTACTTC. Translating gives CASSAGLGNIQYF. Based on the CDR3 plus reference TRBV7-3 and TRBJ2-4, the full variable domain is GAGVSQTPSNKVTEKGKYVELRCDPISGHTALYWYRQSLGQGPEFLIYFQGTGAADDSGLPNDRFFAVRPEGSVSTLKIQRTERGDSAVYLCASSAGLGNIQYFGAGTRLSVL.

The genes are TRBV28 and TRBJ1-2; no clear D gene. The ends were cut back, 8 bases at V and 2 bases at J, with 9 bases in the middle. Germline CDR1 MDHEN, CDR2 SYDVKM. The CDR3 runs to 12 residues. The CDR3 DNA reads as TGTGCCAGCGGAGGACCGAACTATGGCTACACCTTC. Encoded protein: CASGGPNYGYTF.

The sample holds one count of this clone. The chain carries TRBV2 and TRBJ2-1, with TRBD2 identical over 8 bases. The CDR3 covers 14 residues. The trim removed 8 bases at V and 2 bases at J, leaving 5 bases unmatched. From germline, CDR1 is SNHLY and CDR2 FYNNEI. The CDR3 nucleotides read TGTGCCAGCCGGGCGGGAGGCACCTACAATGAGCAGTTCTTC. Translating it yields CASRAGGTYNEQFF.

The rearrangement uses TRBV24-1 and TRBJ1-1; TRBD1 matches 8 bases. CDR3 length equals 12 residues. V lost 9 bases to trimming and J lost 1 base; unmatched junction nucleotides: 0. CDR1 and CDR2 from the germline V gene are KGHDR and SFDVKD. For the CDR3, the DNA is TGTGCCACCGGGACAGGGAACACTGAAGCTTTCTTT. Its protein is CATGTGNTEAFF.